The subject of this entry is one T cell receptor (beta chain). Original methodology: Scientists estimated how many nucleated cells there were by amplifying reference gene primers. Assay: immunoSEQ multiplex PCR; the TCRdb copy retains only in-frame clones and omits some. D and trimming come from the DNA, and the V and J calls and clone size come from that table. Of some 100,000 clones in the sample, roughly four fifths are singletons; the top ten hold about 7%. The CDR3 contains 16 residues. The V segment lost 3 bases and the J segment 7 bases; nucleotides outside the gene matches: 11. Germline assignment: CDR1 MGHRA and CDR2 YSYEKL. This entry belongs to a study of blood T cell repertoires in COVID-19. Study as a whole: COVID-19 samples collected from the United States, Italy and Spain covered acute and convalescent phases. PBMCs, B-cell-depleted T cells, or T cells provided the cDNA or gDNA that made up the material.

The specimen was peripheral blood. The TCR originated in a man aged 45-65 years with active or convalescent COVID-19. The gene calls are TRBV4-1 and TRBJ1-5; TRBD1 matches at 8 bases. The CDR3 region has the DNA TGCGCCAGCAGCCATGGACAGGGAACCACGGTCCAGCCCCAGCATTTT. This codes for CASSHGQGTTVQPQHF.